This T cell receptor beta chain was observed in a study of T cell repertoires in cytomegalovirus infection (dated by TCRdb to between 2017 and 2020). Looking at the study overall: The peptide stimulations were aimed at well-studied HLA-B-restricted epitopes as well as recently identified HLA-C-restricted CMV epitopes, whose presentation resists viral immunomodulation. Donor HLA type was relevant to the analysis, as public TCR beta signatures indicated carriage of CMV infection together with the matching HLA type. Study-wide findings and limitations: In both this cohort and an independent roughly 330-donor cohort, the cumulative frequency of public TCR beta family members distinguished carriers of CMV infection plus the relevant HLA type. The ex vivo response was dominated by HLA-C-restricted CMV-specific TCR beta clonotypes, and the single most frequent clonotype in two of eight donors was supplied by these HLA-C-restricted clonotypes.

The germline V gene (reference sequence) yields SEHNR for CDR1 and FQNEAQ for CDR2. The junction shows trimming of 5 bases on V and 4 bases on J, plus 17 bases between the germline ends. The CDR3 runs 15 residues from the cysteine to the phenylalanine. Of the read, only the CDR3 DNA is kept; its 45 bases are in frame from base 1. Comments on this clonotype: No cognate antigen has been identified for it. The sample holds no much larger clone one base away, and base qualities are not on file.

This specimen's treatment or condition label, interpreted: in vitro stimulation with specific CMV peptide epitopes to enrich CMV-specific T cells. TCRdb lists the instrument as Illumina HiSeq 1500. The public sequencing data were trimmed at Q25 with fastp and processed into clonotypes with MiXCR by TCRdb, which kept only in-frame beta chains. One record per CDR3 amino acid sequence lists the most common genes and DNA. The sample table records 300,000 to 400,000 distinct CDR3 sequences; just under 30% of these occur just once. The top ten hold approximately 20% of the sample. The origin of this receptor is a human donor in good health (CMV status not recorded). Some clones in this sample may be carry-over from other donors' samples. The chain is made from TRBV7-9 and TRBJ1-2; TRBD1 is a possible D gene, resting on 5 matching bases. Sequences were derived from cultured PBMCs, sampled from culture after CMV antigen stimulation. This receptor has the CDR3 CASSPRMGEGYGYTF. The bases are TGTGCCAGCAGCCCGCGTATGGGGGAAGGCTATGGCTACACCTTC.